These T cell receptor beta chains were read from a single sample in a study of cytomegalovirus exposure and HLA in healthy donors. Data came from immunoSEQ multiplex PCR; TCRdb stores just in-frame clones and leaves some out. The table lists about 83,000 clones, 70% to 75% of them singletons. Sequenced material: PBMCs. Receptors were obtained from a man between 60 and 75 years old in good health and CMV-seronegative. Both conserved end residues are trimmed from each CDR3. Only part of the rows carry a size: once, few, many, or a class if the clone is expanded.

NA	TRBV2	ASSETGQRIVYGYT
NA	TRBV7-3	ASSFGRGRSDYGYT
NA	TRBV29-1	SVSDTGELF
NA	TRBV27	ASSLETGRKGNNNEQF
NA	TRBV7-9	ASSLMISGSQETQY
NA	TRBV29-1	SVEDGYSDTQY
NA	TRBV7-8	ASSFGGINQPQH
NA	TRBV5-4	ASSLGERGGGETQY
NA	TRBV20-1	STYRVSEAF
NA	TRBV4-1	ASTPREGTEAF
NA	TRBV10-3	AISDTSGGPLSTDTQY
NA	TRBV6-1	ASSEVKASGADTQY
NA	TRBV27	ASSPSGGSSYNEQF
NA	TRBV6-4	ASSATRTSPWNEQF
NA	TRBV11-2	ASSLGGGNTEAF
NA	TRBV6-5	ASSYRPGGKYEQY
NA	TRBV4-1	ASSQEDASGGPDTQY
NA	TRBV5-1	ASSPNSPGQAYGYT
NA	TRBV19	ATSGGGQGTGGANVLT
NA	TRBV5-4	ASSPGQSIHGYT
NA	TRBV19	ASSPGTGRGNTIY
few	TRBV27	ASSLQANTEAF
NA	TRBV30	AWSLVGAGGEQF
NA	TRBV7-2	ASSLGQGRKLF
NA	TRBV7-9	ASSYTENTEAF
NA	TRBV19	ASTPRGGSGSGEQY
NA	TRBV7-8	ASSLNPGTYEQY
once	TRBV7-8	ASSPAGGPGDEQF
NA	TRBV6-5	ASSLREGQNTEAF
NA	TRBV19	ASSRQVAGNTIY
NA	TRBV7-2	ASSLERDYEQY
NA	TRBV7-9	SSSPNFDRQNEKLF
NA	TRBV19	ASSYGYGYT
NA	TRBV11-2	ASSFNVPGRGETQY
NA	TRBV4-2	ASSQTESFNQPQH
NA	TRBV11-2	ASSLGLRGTEAF
NA	TRBV6-6	ATTLSGGLYEQY
NA	TRBV6-1	ASSEVRGGSTDTQY
NA	TRBV18	ASSPGQHNEQF
NA	TRBV11-3	ASSSRSNTEAF
NA	TRBV6-4	ASSERTGVRATQY
few	TRBV6-6	ASSPTGVTEAF
NA	TRBV11-2	ASSLVLRYGYT
NA	TRBV2	ASSERVAGGPKNIQY
NA	TRBV5-6	ASSLTDSYEQY
NA	TRBV6-1	ASSAGTGSTGELF
NA	TRBV2	ASGTLDPYQETQY
NA	TRBV6-5	ASSPGGADGYT
NA	TRBV7-8	ASSLGMMRGGLKDTQY
NA	TRBV6-1	ASSWGLQETQY
NA	TRBV5-4	ASSSLGRIYEQY
few	TRBV5-1	ASSFRGTEAF
few	TRBV7-9	ASSLFPYEKLF